A single sample is the source of the 2 T cell receptor beta chains below, sequenced in a study of T-cell memory formation after mild COVID-19. TCRdb re-called the 5' RACE reads with MiXCR, one entry per CDR3 protein. The sample includes some 440,000 distinct CDR3 sequences, around a quarter seen only once; the top ten take approximately 12%. Sequenced input: PBMCs or a T cell subset sorted from them (not recorded which). The receptors stem from an adult woman who had mild COVID-19 (a few samples of this study predate the infection). Cell type and time point are not known.

This clonotype was seen a few times. The chain couples TRBV4-1 to TRBJ1-1; D is undetermined. The CDR3 has 13 amino acids. Germline lookup yields CDR1 MGHRA and CDR2 YSYEKL. V lost 1 base and J lost 6, with 9 bases in between. CDR3 nucleotide sequence: TGCGCCAGCAGCCAAGGAATGAAGGCTGAAGCTTTCTTT. Translation gives CASSQGMKAEAFF.

J is TRBJ1-6 and V is TRBV2; possibly TRBD1 for D (6 bases). Germline V CDR1 and CDR2: SNHLY, FYNNEI. This CDR3 has 16 amino acids. Trimming shortened V by 7 bases and J by 7 bases, and 20 bases separated the two germline ends. CDR3 bases: TGTGCCAGCAACAGGGAGGGGGGAAGCTCGAATTCACCCCTCCACTTT. It codes for CASNREGGSSNSPLHF.